This TCR beta chain was identified in a study of tumor-infiltrating lymphocytes in localized non-small cell lung cancer. Study findings and constraints: Only some patients had TCR sequencing, depending on available tissue.

The protocol was immunoSEQ multiplex PCR, while the TCRdb copy is restricted to in-frame clones and leaves out a portion. This table holds fewer than 13,000 clones, roughly 60% found once. J lost 5 bases, V lost 4 bases, and 13 bases had no gene match. The germline V gene has CDR1 SGHAT and CDR2 FQNNGV. The length of the CDR3 is 17 residues. A note on this clone: Antigen: not known.

The TCR sequence derives from a human donor with non-small cell lung cancer. The chain employs TRBV11-2 and TRBJ2-5; 10 positions agree with TRBD2. The sequencing sample was made of lung tumor tissue. For the CDR3, the DNA is TGTGCCAGCAGCTCCCAGGTTTGGGCTAGCGGGAGTGAGACCCAGTACTTC. It specifies CASSSQVWASGSETQYF.